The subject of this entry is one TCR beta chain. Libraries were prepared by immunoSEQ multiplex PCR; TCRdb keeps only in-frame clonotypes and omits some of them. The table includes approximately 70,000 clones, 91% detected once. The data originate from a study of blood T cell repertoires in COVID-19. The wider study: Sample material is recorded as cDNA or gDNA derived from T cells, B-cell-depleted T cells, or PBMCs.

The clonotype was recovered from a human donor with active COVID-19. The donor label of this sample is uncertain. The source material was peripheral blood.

The CDR3 reads CASKDRGLAKNIQYF. The CDR3 DNA is TGTGCCAGCAAGGACAGGGGATTAGCCAAAAACATTCAGTACTTC. The V call is TRBV6-5, the J call TRBJ2-4, with 9 bases fitting TRBD1. Germline V gene sequence: CDR1 MNHEY, CDR2 SVGAGI. Trimming cost V 7 bases and J 0 bases; bases outside gene matches: 4. The CDR3 length is 15 residues.